One and the same sample provided the 13 T cell receptor beta chains below, sequenced in a study of blood T cell repertoires in COVID-19. Only in-frame clones appear in the TCRdb table, and some are missing; sequencing was by immunoSEQ multiplex PCR. The data hold fewer than 350,000 clones, with 85% to 90% observed a single time. The specimen was PBMCs or T cells enriched from blood (not recorded which). These receptors were collected from a woman aged 25 to 39 who had been exposed to COVID-19.

The chain couples TRBV19 to TRBJ1-1; a possible D gene is TRBD1 (6 bases). In germline, CDR1 is LNHDA, CDR2 SQIVND (reference sequence). Trimming took 9 bases from V and 1 from J, leaving 24 bases between them. CDR3 length: 17 amino acids. As DNA, the CDR3 is TGTGCCAGCAAAACCTCGCCCGGGGGGCTAGGGAACACTGAAGCTTTCTTT. It encodes CASKTSPGGLGNTEAFF.

The chain carries TRBV19 and TRBJ1-4; 10 bases agree with TRBD1. The CDR3 is made up of 17 amino acids. V gave up 4 bases and J gave up 2 bases; unmatched junction bases: 7. The V gene's germline CDR1 is LNHDA and CDR2 SQIVND (reference sequence). CDR3 coding DNA: TGTGCCAGTAGTAGCCGGGACAGGGGAATGACTAATGAAAAACTGTTTTTT. Translating it yields CASSSRDRGMTNEKLFF.

The J gene is TRBJ2-3, the V gene TRBV28; 12 positions match TRBD2. Trimming cost V 5 bases and J 5 bases; bases outside gene matches: 8. This CDR3 has 16 residues. Germline loops: CDR1 MDHEN, CDR2 SYDVKM. The DNA for the CDR3 is TGTGCCAGCAGTCCTTCGACTAGCGGGAGACAAGATACGCAGTATTTT. Amino acid sequence: CASSPSTSGRQDTQYF.

V gene TRBV11-1 combines with J gene TRBJ1-1, with D possibly being TRBD1 (5 bases). The ends were cut back, 5 bases at V and 2 bases at J, with 12 bases in the middle. The CDR3 loop spans 14 amino acids. Germline CDR1 SGHAT, CDR2 FQDESV (reference sequence). This CDR3 is CASSRPGGNTEAFF. CDR3 DNA sequence: TGTGCCAGCAGCCGTCCGGGGGGAAACACTGAAGCTTTCTTT.

The CDR3, as DNA: TGTGCCAGCAGGATACTAGCAAATGAGCAGTTCTTC. Encoded protein: CASRILANEQFF. This chain connects TRBV28 to TRBJ2-1, with D perhaps matching TRBD2 (6 bases). The CDR3 sequence is 12 residues long. Trimming shortened V by 6 bases and J by 7 bases, and 10 bases separated the two germline ends. From germline, CDR1 is MDHEN and CDR2 SYDVKM.

The chain uses TRBV19 and TRBJ1-2, with TRBD1 identical over 7 bases. V dropped 7 bases and J dropped 0; count of bases not matched to a gene: 8. The CDR3 sequence is 15 residues long. CDR1 is LNHDA and CDR2 is SQIVND in the germline V gene (reference sequence). The CDR3 region has the DNA TGTGCCAGTACCCTTGGGACAGCTACTAACTATGGCTACACCTTC. As protein: CASTLGTATNYGYTF.

The chain links TRBV29-1 to TRBJ2-1, with 7 bases matching TRBD2. V lost 5 bases, J lost 9 bases, and 4 bases stayed unmatched. This CDR3 has 11 amino acids. CDR1 and CDR2 (germline): SQVTM, ANQGSEA. The CDR3 sequence: CSVRGGSEQFF. Written as DNA, the CDR3 is TGCAGCGTTCGGGGAGGGAGTGAGCAGTTCTTC.

The rearrangement links TRBV7-3 to TRBJ2-7; 8 positions match TRBD2. The CDR3 is made up of 17 amino acids. With 1 base clipped from V and 3 bases from J, the junction kept 11 bases outside the gene matches. Germline lookup yields CDR1 SGHTA and CDR2 FQGTGA. CDR3 in amino acids: CASSLSAASGSLYEQYF. CDR3 nucleotides: TGTGCCAGCAGCTTAAGTGCGGCTAGCGGGTCCCTCTACGAGCAGTACTTC.

The chain uses TRBV7-9 and TRBJ1-2; possibly TRBD1 for D (5 bases). The CDR3 covers 16 residues. Trimming cost V 3 bases and J 8 bases, with 22 bases left between them. Germline-derived CDR1 and CDR2 are SEHNR and FQNEAQ (reference sequence). CDR3 DNA: TGTGCCAGCAGCTTGCCCAGTTGGGGGAGGGCCCAGGGCTACACCTTC. The encoded protein is CASSLPSWGRAQGYTF.

As DNA, the CDR3 is TGTGCCAGCAGCTCGAGTTATGGCTACACCTTC. This sequence encodes CASSSSYGYTF. The chain joins TRBV5-6 to TRBJ1-2; the D is unclear. Germline V gene sequence: CDR1 SGHDT, CDR2 YYEEEE. This CDR3 contains 11 residues. Trimming cost V 3 bases and J 5 bases, with 5 bases left between them.

CDR3 nucleotide sequence: TGTGCCAGCAGTGAACTAGTCGGAGACTATGGCTACACCTTC. It yields the protein CASSELVGDYGYTF. The V and J genes are TRBV6-1 and TRBJ1-2, with D uncertain. Trimming took 2 bases from V and 3 from J, leaving 10 bases between them. Germline V CDR1 and CDR2: MNHNS, SASEGT. CDR3 size: 14 residues.

The chain recombines TRBV7-9 with TRBJ1-4, with 7 bases that match TRBD1. The CDR3 is made up of 14 amino acids. Germline CDR1 reads SEHNR; CDR2 reads FQNEAQ (reference sequence). Trimming removed 5 bases from V and 3 bases from J; junction bases left unmatched: 3. CDR3 sequence: CASSPGGPNEKLFF. DNA for the CDR3: TGTGCCAGCAGCCCAGGGGGTCCTAATGAAAAACTGTTTTTT.

This chain uses TRBV7-6 with TRBJ2-1; 10 bases are shared with TRBD2. Germline-derived CDR1 and CDR2 are SGHVS and FNYEAQ. Germline trimming cut 4 bases from V and 2 bases from J; bases unmatched to any gene: 2. This CDR3 contains 15 residues. CDR3 amino acids: CASSSSGSPYNEQFF. The DNA of the CDR3 is TGTGCCAGCAGCTCTAGCGGGAGCCCCTACAATGAGCAGTTCTTC. The full variable domain, in which reference TRBV7-6 and TRBJ2-1 provide the parts outside the CDR3, is GAGVSQSPRYKVTKRGQDVALRCDPISGHVSLYWYRQALGQGPEFLTYFNYEAQQDKSGLPNDRFSAERPEGSISTLTIQRTEQRDSAMYRCASSSSGSPYNEQFFGPGTRLTVL.